The 21 T cell receptor beta chains below were found in one sample sequenced in a study of human T cells and chemical hapten exposure. TCRdb re-analysed the RACE reads in MiXCR, keeping a single row per CDR3 protein. The profile covers 65,000 to 85,000 distinct CDR3 sequences, with 10% appearing a single time and around 1.3% taken by the ten largest. Time point given: patch test 1, 2 weeks after DPC sensitization. As for treatment: therapeutic diphenylcyclopropenone sensitization with weekly scalp DPC. Specimen: whole blood, collected in connection with sensitization to the hapten diphenylcyclopropenone (DPC). These receptor sequences come from a woman aged 50 to 60 with alopecia areata. Some clones in this sample may be carry-over from other donors' samples.

This clonotype was counted a few times. This rearrangement joins TRBV20-1 to TRBJ2-3; D possibly corresponds to TRBD1 (5 bases). This CDR3 region has 16 residues. The germline CDR1 and CDR2 sequences are DFQATT and SNEGSKA (reference sequence). Trimming removed 3 bases from V and 1 base from J, with 17 bases in between. The CDR3 nucleotides are TGCAGTGCTAGCAAAGGGGCCCCAGGAGGCACAGATACGCAGTATTTT. This sequence encodes CSASKGAPGGTDTQYF.

By sample share, this clonotype is medium-sized. This chain links TRBV10-3 with TRBJ2-3, with 8 bases that match TRBD2. V gave up 10 bases and J gave up 0 bases; unmatched junction bases: 18. CDR3 length: 18 amino acids. Germline V gene sequence: CDR1 ENHRY, CDR2 SYGVKD. CDR3 sequence (DNA): TGTGCCACCCCGGGGGAGCGGGAGCTGGAAACTAGCACAGATACGCAGTATTTT. Translating gives CATPGERELETSTDTQYF.

This clonotype appeared a few times. CDR3 in amino acids: CASSPPGQGQDEQYF. The CDR3 nucleotides are TGCGCCAGCAGCCCTCCGGGACAGGGGCAAGACGAGCAGTACTTC. This rearrangement joins TRBV5-1 to TRBJ2-7; 10 bases fit TRBD1. This CDR3 region has 15 residues. J gave up 5 bases and V 4 bases, and 9 bases lay outside the gene matches. The germline CDR1 and CDR2 sequences are SGHRS and YFSETQ.

The J gene is TRBJ1-5, the V gene TRBV25-1; possibly TRBD1 for D (5 bases). The CDR3 is 14 amino acids. Trimming pared 6 bases from V and 4 bases from J, leaving 13 bases between. CDR1 is MGHDK and CDR2 is SYGVNS in the germline V gene. The CDR3 coding sequence is TGTGCCAGCAGGGGAGTGGGGGGAAATCAGCCCCAGCATTTT. This gives the protein CASRGVGGNQPQHF.

The gene calls are TRBV27 and TRBJ2-5, with D unclear. The V end was cut by 3 bases, the J end by 5 bases, with 13 bases between. Per the germline V gene, CDR1 is MNHEY and CDR2 is SMNVEV (reference sequence). The CDR3 covers 14 residues. CDR3 nucleotide sequence: TGTGCCAGCAGTTTGAAGGCTGCGGCGGAGACCCAGTACTTC. It is translated as CASSLKAAAETQYF.

This clonotype was recorded at least ten times. V is TRBV29-1 and J is TRBJ2-3; unclear D gene. The CDR3 has 12 amino acids. V lost 4 bases, J lost 0 bases, and 5 bases lay in between. Germline V gives CDR1 SQVTM, CDR2 ANQGSEA. The CDR3 bases are TGCAGCGTTGCACCTAGCACAGATACGCAGTATTTT. Its translation: CSVAPSTDTQYF.

In its sample, this clonotype was seen a few times. The V and J genes are TRBV11-2 and TRBJ2-3; either TRBD1 or TRBD2 may supply D (5 bases each). V gave up 7 bases and J gave up 6 bases, with 14 bases separating them. The CDR3 spans 13 residues. CDR1 SGHAT and CDR2 FQNNGV come from the germline V gene. CDR3 amino acids: CASTTGTRDTQYF. The CDR3 nucleotides are TGTGCCAGCACAACCGGGACCCGTGATACGCAGTATTTT.

This clonotype showed up just a few times. The V gene is TRBV5-1, the J gene TRBJ2-3; 10 positions agree with TRBD2. The germline gives CDR1 SGHRS, CDR2 YFSETQ. The CDR3 sequence is 17 residues long. V shed 0 bases and J 1 base; nucleotides not matched to a gene: 5. CDR3 in amino acids: CASSLGTSGRRTDTQYF. CDR3 in DNA: TGCGCCAGCAGCTTGGGGACTAGCGGTCGGCGCACAGATACGCAGTATTTT.

This clonotype was observed many times. One end of the junction varies from germline; a read error may be responsible. The V call is TRBV7-7, the J call TRBJ2-7, with TRBD1 matching 7 bases. This CDR3 has 14 residues. CDR1 is SSHAT and CDR2 is FNYEAQ in the germline V gene (reference sequence). CDR3 DNA: TGTGCTAGCAGCCCGTGGGACAGCTCCTACGAGCAGTACTTC. Protein sequence: CASSPWDSSYEQYF. Looking up the rest from reference TRBV7-7 and TRBJ2-7 gives the full variable domain: GAGVSQSPRYKVTKRGQDVTLRCDPISSHATLYWYQQALGQGPEFLTYFNYEAQPDKSGLPSDRFSAERPEGSISTLTIQRTEQRDSAMYRCASSPWDSSYEQYFGPGTRLTVT.

This clonotype appeared once. The chain has TRBV3-1 and TRBJ2-6; no definite D call. The V gene lost 1 base and the J gene lost 6 bases, with 4 bases spanning the gap. Per the germline V gene, CDR1 is LGHDT and CDR2 is YNNKEL (reference sequence). This CDR3 region has 13 residues. The CDR3 here is CASSQGQANVLTF. The CDR3 region has the DNA TGTGCCAGCAGCCAAGGACAGGCCAACGTCCTGACTTTC.

The chain has TRBV6-5 and TRBJ1-1, with a possible D match to TRBD1 (6 bases). The CDR3 extends over 14 amino acids. Germline-derived CDR1 and CDR2 are MNHEY and SVGAGI. V was shortened by 6 bases and J by 3 bases, with 14 bases between the two germline ends. The CDR3 DNA follows: TGTGCCAGCAGGCCAGGGGCATGGGACACTGAAGCTTTCTTT. Translated: CASRPGAWDTEAFF.

This rearrangement joins TRBV11-3 to TRBJ2-6; D is unclear. Per the germline V gene, CDR1 is SGHNT and CDR2 is YENEEA. V lost 1 base to trimming and J lost 0 bases, with 4 bases between them. The CDR3 has 15 residues. The CDR3 DNA reads as TGTGCCAGCAGCTTAGGACGCTCTGGGGCCAACGTCCTGACTTTC. Translated, it gives CASSLGRSGANVLTF.

This clonotype came up a few times. V gene TRBV11-2 combines with J gene TRBJ2-5, with D uncertain. This CDR3 spans 15 amino acids. Germline assignment: CDR1 SGHAT and CDR2 FQNNGV. V was trimmed by 0 bases and J by 5 bases, leaving 13 bases between them. The CDR3 here is CASSLDVGSWETQYF. As DNA, the CDR3 is TGTGCCAGCAGCTTAGATGTCGGGTCCTGGGAGACCCAGTACTTC.

This clonotype was seen a few times. The chain joins TRBV7-9 to TRBJ1-2; D unclear. V lost 0 bases, J lost 0 bases, and 8 bases lay in between. This CDR3 has 15 residues. CDR1 and CDR2 from the germline V gene are SEHNR and FQNEAQ (reference sequence). The CDR3 nucleotides read TGTGCCAGCAGCTTAGCCCTTTGGACTAACTATGGCTACACCTTC. Its protein product is CASSLALWTNYGYTF.

The chain uses TRBV29-1 and TRBJ2-3; D is ambiguous. V lost 5 bases, J lost 6 bases, and 6 bases lay in between. Looked up from germline, CDR1 is SQVTM and CDR2 is ANQGSEA. The CDR3 has 10 residues. The CDR3 loop reads CSVWIDTQYF. CDR3 DNA sequence: TGCAGCGTTTGGATCGATACGCAGTATTTT.

The chain combines TRBV3-1 with TRBJ2-7; no definite D call. Germline values: CDR1 LGHDT, CDR2 YNNKEL (reference sequence). V shed 2 bases and J shed 3 bases, with 8 bases lying between them. The CDR3 is 13 amino acids. CDR3 in amino acids: CASSQLTSYEQYF. The CDR3 nucleotides read TGTGCCAGCAGCCAACTGACCAGCTACGAGCAGTACTTC.

This rearrangement joins TRBV9 to TRBJ1-1; 7 bases align to TRBD1. The CDR3 runs to 14 residues. The germline gives CDR1 SGDLS, CDR2 YYNGEE. The trim removed 1 base at V and 3 bases at J, leaving 3 bases unmatched. CDR3 region: CASSVLGTDTEAFF. The CDR3 nucleotides are TGTGCCAGCAGCGTACTGGGGACAGACACTGAAGCTTTCTTT.

This clonotype was counted at least ten times. The V and J genes are TRBV4-3 and TRBJ1-5; TRBD1 might be the D (5 bases). This CDR3 region has 15 residues. Trimming removed 3 bases at V and 2 bases at J, with 11 bases between. CDR1 and CDR2 (germline): LGHNA, YSLEER. CDR3 sequence (DNA): TGCGCCAGCAGCCACGAAACAGGAGGCAATCAGCCCCAGCATTTT. Its translation: CASSHETGGNQPQHF.

This clonotype has just a few counts. This chain links TRBV12-3 or TRBV12-4 with TRBJ2-5; D not resolved. CDR3 length equals 11 residues. The V end was cut by 6 bases, the J end by 5 bases, with 7 bases between. CDR3 in amino acids: CASRIGETQYF. The CDR3 DNA follows: TGTGCCAGCAGAATTGGGGAGACCCAGTACTTC.

The chain links TRBV28 to TRBJ1-1, with 7 bases matching TRBD1. The CDR3 loop spans 14 amino acids. Germline V gene lookup returns CDR1 MDHEN and CDR2 SYDVKM. The junction had 8 bases not matched to a gene; V was cut back by 7 bases and J by 3 bases. CDR3 sequence: CASTQTGLYTEAFF. CDR3 sequence (DNA): TGTGCCAGCACCCAGACAGGGTTATACACTGAAGCTTTCTTT.

This clonotype has a handful of counts. The chain employs TRBV7-2 and TRBJ2-7, with 7 bases matching TRBD2. In germline, CDR1 is SGHTA, CDR2 FQGNSA. The J segment lost 2 bases and the V segment lost 3 bases, leaving 7 bases of the junction unmatched. The CDR3 is made up of 15 amino acids. The CDR3 bases are TGTGCCAGCAGCTTCTTAGCGGGCCCACCCTACGAGCAGTACTTC. It is translated as CASSFLAGPPYEQYF.